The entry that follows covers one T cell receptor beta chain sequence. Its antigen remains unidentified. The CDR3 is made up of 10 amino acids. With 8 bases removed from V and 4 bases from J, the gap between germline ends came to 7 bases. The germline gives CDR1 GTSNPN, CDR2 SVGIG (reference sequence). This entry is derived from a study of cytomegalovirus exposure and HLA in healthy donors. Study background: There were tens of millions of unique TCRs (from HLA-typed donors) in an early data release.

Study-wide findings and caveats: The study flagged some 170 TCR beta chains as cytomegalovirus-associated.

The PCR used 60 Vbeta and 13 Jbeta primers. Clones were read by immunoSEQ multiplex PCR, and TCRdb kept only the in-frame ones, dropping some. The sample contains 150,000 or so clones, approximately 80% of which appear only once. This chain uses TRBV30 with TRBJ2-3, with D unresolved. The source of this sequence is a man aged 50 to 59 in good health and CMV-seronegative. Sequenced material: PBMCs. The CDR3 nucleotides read TGTGCCGTAGTCGCAGATACGCAGTATTTT. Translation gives CAVVADTQYF.